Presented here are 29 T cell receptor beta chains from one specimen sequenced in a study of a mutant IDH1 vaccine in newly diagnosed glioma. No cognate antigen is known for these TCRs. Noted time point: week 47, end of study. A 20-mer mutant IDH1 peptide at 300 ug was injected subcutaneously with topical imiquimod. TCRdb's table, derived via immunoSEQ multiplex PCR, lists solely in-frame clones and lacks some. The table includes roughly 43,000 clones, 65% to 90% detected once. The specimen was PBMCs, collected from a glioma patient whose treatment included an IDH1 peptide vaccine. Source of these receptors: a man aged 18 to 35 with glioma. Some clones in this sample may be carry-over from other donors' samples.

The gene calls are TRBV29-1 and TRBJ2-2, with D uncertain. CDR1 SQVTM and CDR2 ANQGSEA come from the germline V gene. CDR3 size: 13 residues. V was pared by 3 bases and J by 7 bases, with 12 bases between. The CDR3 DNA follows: TGCAGCGTTGACAGGACGGGCGGCGGGGAGCTGTTTTTT. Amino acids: CSVDRTGGGELFF.

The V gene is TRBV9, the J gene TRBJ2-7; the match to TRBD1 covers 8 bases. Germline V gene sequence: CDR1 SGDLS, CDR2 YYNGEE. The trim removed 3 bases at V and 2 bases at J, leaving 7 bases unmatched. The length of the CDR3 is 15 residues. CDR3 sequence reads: CASSAATGAPYEQYF. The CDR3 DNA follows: TGTGCCAGCAGCGCAGCGACAGGGGCCCCCTACGAGCAGTACTTC. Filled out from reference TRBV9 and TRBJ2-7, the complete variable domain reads DSGVTQTPKHLITATGQRVTLRCSPRSGDLSVYWYQQSLDQGLQFLIQYYNGEERAKGNILERFSAQQFPDLHSELNLSSLELGDSALYFCASSAATGAPYEQYFGPGTRLTVT.

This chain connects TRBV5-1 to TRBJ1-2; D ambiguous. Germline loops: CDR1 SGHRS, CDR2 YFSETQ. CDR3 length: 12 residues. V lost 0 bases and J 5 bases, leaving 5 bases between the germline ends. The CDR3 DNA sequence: TGCGCCAGCAGCTTGGGGTCATATGGCTACACCTTC. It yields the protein CASSLGSYGYTF. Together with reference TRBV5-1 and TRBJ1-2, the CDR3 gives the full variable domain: KAGVTQTPRYLIKTRGQQVTLSCSPISGHRSVSWYQQTPGQGLQFLFEYFSETQRNKGNFPGRFSGRQFSNSRSEMNVSTLELGDSALYLCASSLGSYGYTFGSGTRLTVV.

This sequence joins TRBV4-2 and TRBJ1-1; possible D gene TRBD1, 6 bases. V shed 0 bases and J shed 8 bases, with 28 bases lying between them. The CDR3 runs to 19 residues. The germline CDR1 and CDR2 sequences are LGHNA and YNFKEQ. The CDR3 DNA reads TGTGCCAGCAGCCAAGATAGGGGGGCGGCAATCCTAGCAATAAGGGAAGCTTTCTTT. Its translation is CASSQDRGAAILAIREAFF.

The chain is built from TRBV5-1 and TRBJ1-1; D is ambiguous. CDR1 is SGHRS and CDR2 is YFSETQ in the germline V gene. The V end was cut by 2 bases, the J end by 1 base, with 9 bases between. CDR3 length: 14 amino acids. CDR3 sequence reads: CASSLNSRNTEAFF. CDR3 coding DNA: TGCGCCAGCAGCTTAAATTCTAGGAACACTGAAGCTTTCTTT.

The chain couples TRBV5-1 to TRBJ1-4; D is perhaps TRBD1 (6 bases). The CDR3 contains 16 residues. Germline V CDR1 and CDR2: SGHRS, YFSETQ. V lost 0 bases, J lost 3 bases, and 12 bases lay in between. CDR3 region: CASSLAKGGANEKLFF. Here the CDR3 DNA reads TGCGCCAGCAGCTTGGCCAAGGGGGGAGCTAATGAAAAACTGTTTTTT.

CDR3 sequence (DNA): TGTGCCAGCATCACAACGGGGACCCGACAAGAGACCCAGTACTTC. As protein: CASITTGTRQETQYF. This chain links TRBV7-8 with TRBJ2-5; D possibly uses TRBD1 or TRBD2 (5 bases each). Between the trimmed V and J ends, which lost 7 bases and 2 bases, there was a span of 17 bases. The CDR3 totals 15 residues. Germline CDR1 reads SGHVS; CDR2 reads FQNEAQ.

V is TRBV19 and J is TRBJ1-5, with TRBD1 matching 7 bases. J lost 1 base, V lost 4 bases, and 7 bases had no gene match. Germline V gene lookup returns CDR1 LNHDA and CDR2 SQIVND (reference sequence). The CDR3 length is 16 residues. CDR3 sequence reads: CASSTETGRSNQPQHF. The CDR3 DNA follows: TGTGCCAGTAGTACTGAGACAGGGCGCAGCAATCAGCCCCAGCATTTT.

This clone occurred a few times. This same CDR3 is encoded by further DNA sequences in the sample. The CDR3 spells CASSLGGRGQPQHF. For the CDR3, the DNA is TGTGCCAGCAGCTTAGGGGGTAGGGGTCAGCCCCAGCATTTT. The chain is built from TRBV7-9 and TRBJ1-5, with a tentative D call TRBD1 (5 bases). Germline CDR1 SEHNR, CDR2 FQNEAQ (reference sequence). V was shortened by 1 base and J by 6 bases, with 10 bases between the two germline ends. The CDR3 runs 14 residues.

CDR3 sequence (DNA): TGTGCCAGCAGCTTGGTACGACAGGTACCCTACGAGCAGTACTTC. Amino acids: CASSLVRQVPYEQYF. The V and J genes are TRBV5-6 and TRBJ2-7, with D maybe TRBD1 (6 bases). CDR1 is SGHDT and CDR2 is YYEEEE in the germline V gene. The CDR3 loop spans 15 amino acids. The V gene lost 0 bases and the J gene lost 2 bases, with 12 bases spanning the gap.

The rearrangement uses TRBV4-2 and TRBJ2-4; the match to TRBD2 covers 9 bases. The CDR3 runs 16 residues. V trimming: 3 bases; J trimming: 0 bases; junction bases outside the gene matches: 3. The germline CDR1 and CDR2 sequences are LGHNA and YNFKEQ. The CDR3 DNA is TGTGCCAGCAGCCAGGCACTAGCGGGAGCCAAAAACATTCAGTACTTC. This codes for CASSQALAGAKNIQYF.

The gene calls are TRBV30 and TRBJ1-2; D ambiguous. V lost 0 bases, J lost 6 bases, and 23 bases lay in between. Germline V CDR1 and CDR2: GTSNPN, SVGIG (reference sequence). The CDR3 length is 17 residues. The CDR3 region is CAWSVLQPLMILNGYTF. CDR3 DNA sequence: TGTGCCTGGAGTGTTTTACAGCCACTAATGATTTTAAATGGCTACACCTTC.

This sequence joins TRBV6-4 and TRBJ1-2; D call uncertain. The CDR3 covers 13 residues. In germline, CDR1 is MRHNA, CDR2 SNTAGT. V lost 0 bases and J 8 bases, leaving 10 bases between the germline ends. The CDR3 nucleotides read TGTGCCAGCAGTGACTCGGACGGGCGGGGCTACACCTTC. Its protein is CASSDSDGRGYTF.

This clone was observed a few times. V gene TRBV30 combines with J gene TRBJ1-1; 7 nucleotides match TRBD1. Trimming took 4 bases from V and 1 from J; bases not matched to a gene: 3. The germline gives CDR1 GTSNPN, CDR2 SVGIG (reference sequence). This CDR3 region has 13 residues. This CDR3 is CAWTWTGNTEAFF. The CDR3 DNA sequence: TGTGCCTGGACCTGGACAGGGAACACTGAAGCTTTCTTT.

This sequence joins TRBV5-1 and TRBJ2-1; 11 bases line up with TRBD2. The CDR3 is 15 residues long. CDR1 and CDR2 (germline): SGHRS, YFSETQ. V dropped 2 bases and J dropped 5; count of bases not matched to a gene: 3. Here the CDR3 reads CASSLASGRNNEQFF. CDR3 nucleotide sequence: TGCGCCAGCAGCTTAGCTAGCGGGAGGAACAATGAGCAGTTCTTC.

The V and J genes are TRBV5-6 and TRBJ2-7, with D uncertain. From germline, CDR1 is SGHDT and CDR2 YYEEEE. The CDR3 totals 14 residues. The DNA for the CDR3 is TGTGCTTCACGTGTTTTGGGCCGCCAATACGAGCAGTACTTC. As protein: CASRVLGRQYEQYF.

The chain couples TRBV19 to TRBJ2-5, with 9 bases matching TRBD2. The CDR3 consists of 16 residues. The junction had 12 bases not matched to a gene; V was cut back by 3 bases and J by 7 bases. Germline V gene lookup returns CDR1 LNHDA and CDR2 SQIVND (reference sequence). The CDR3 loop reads CASSISSVAGAVTQYF. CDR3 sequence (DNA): TGTGCCAGTAGTATCTCGTCGGTAGCGGGAGCGGTGACCCAGTACTTC.

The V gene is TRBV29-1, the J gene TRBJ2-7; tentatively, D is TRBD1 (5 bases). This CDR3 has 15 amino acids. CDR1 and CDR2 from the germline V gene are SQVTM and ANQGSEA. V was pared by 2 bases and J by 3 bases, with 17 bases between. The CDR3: CSVELGAPGLYEQYF. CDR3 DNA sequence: TGCAGCGTTGAACTAGGGGCCCCGGGCCTCTACGAGCAGTACTTC.

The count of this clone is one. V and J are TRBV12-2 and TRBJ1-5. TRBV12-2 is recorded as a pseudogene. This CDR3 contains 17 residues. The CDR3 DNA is TGTGCAAGTCGCTTAGCCCACGGGTGGTATAGCAATCAGCCCCAGCATTTT. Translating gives CASRLAHGWYSNQPQHF.

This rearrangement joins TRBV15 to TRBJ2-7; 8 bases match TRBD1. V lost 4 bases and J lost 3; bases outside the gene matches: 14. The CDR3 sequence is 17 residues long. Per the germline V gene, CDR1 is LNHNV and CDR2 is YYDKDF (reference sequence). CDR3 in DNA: TGTGCCACCAGCAACCTGGGCCGGACAGGGTGGAGCTACGAGCAGTACTTC. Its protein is CATSNLGRTGWSYEQYF.

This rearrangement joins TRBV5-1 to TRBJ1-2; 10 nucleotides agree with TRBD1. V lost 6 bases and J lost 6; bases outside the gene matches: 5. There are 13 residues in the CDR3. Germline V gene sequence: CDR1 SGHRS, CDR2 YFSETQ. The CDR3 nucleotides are TGCGCCAGCAACACAGGGACAGGGGATGGCTACACCTTC. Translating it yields CASNTGTGDGYTF.

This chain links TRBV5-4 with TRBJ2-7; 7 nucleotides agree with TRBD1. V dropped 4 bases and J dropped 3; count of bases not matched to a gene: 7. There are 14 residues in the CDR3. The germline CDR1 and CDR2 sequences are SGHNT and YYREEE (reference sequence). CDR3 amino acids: CASSGDSQVYEQYF. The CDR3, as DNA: TGTGCCAGCAGCGGGGACAGCCAAGTCTACGAGCAGTACTTC.

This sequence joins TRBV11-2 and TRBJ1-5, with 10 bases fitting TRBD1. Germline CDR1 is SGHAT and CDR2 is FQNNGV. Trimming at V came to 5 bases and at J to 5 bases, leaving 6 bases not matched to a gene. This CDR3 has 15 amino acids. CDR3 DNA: TGTGCCAGCAGCCCCGGGACAGGGGTTGATCAGCCCCAGCATTTT. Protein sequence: CASSPGTGVDQPQHF.

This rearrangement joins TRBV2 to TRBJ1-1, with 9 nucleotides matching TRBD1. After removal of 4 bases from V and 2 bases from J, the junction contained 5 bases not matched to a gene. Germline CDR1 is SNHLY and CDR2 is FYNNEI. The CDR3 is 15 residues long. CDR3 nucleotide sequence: TGTGCCAGCAGTGCCGGACAGGGGAGTAACACTGAAGCTTTCTTT. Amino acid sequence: CASSAGQGSNTEAFF.

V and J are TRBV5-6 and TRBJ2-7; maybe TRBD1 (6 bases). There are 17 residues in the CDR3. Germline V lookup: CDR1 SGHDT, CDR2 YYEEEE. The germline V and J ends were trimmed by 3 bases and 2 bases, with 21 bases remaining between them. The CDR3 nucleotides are TGTGCCAGCAGCTCAGAGAAACAGGGCCAGACCCCCTACGAGCAGTACTTC. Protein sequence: CASSSEKQGQTPYEQYF. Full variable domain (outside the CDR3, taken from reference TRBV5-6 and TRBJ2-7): DAGVTQSPTHLIKTRGQQVTLRCSPKSGHDTVSWYQQALGQGPQFIFQYYEEEERQRGNFPDRFSGHQFPNYSSELNVNALLLGDSALYLCASSSEKQGQTPYEQYFGPGTRLTVT.

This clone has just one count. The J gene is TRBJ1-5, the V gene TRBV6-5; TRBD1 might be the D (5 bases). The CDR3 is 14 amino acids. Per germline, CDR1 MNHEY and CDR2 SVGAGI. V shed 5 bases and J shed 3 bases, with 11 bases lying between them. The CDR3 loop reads CASSDRGFNQPQHF. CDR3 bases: TGTGCCAGCAGTGACCGGGGGTTCAATCAGCCCCAGCATTTT.

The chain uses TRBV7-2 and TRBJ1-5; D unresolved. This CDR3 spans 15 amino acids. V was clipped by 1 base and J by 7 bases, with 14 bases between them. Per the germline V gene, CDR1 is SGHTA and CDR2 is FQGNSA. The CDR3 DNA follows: TGTGCCAGCAGCTTAGATCGGGCAGGACGGCAGCCCCAGCATTTT. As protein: CASSLDRAGRQPQHF.

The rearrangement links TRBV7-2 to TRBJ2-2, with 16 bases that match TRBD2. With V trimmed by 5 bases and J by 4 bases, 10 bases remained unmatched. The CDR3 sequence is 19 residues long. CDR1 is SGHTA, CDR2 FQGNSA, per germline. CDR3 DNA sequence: TGTGCCAGCAGCACCGCCGGGACTAGCGGGAGGGTGGCCACCGGGGAGCTGTTTTTT. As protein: CASSTAGTSGRVATGELFF.

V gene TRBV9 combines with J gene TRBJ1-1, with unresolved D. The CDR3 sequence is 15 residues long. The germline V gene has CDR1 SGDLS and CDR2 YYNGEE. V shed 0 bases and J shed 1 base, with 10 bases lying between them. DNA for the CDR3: TGTGCCAGCAGCGTAGCCCTCGCGGGGAACACTGAAGCTTTCTTT. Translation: CASSVALAGNTEAFF.